Listed below are T cell receptor beta chains from one sample, sequenced in a study of blood T cell repertoires in COVID-19. Profiling relied on immunoSEQ multiplex PCR, and the TCRdb table lists in-frame clones only, not all of them. This table has around 240,000 clones, approximately 84% appearing once. Sample: peripheral blood. The receptor source for this set is a woman of 80 years or more with acute or convalescent COVID-19. CDR3s include the opening cysteine and the closing phenylalanine or tryptophan. D genes are given only for firm matches.

V: TRBV29-1; D: .; J: TRBJ1-2; CDR3: CSVTRTGNYGYTF
V: TRBV7-6; D: .; J: TRBJ2-2; CDR3: CASSLGLSGELFF
V: TRBV5-1; D: .; J: TRBJ2-7; CDR3: CASSFEGDEQYF
V: TRBV5-6; D: TRBD2; J: TRBJ2-4; CDR3: CASSFWASGARNIQYF
V: TRBV7-9; D: .; J: TRBJ1-1; CDR3: CASSFRGASTEAFF
V: TRBV9; D: TRBD2; J: TRBJ2-1; CDR3: CASSGTSGSVWGTNEQFF
V: TRBV19; D: TRBD1; J: TRBJ1-2; CDR3: CASRNTGESGYTF
V: TRBV4-1; D: .; J: TRBJ1-2; CDR3: CASSQDIQLYGYTF
V: TRBV15; D: TRBD1; J: TRBJ1-5; CDR3: CATSRGGTGVNQPQHF
V: TRBV4-3; D: .; J: TRBJ2-3; CDR3: CASSQSTSTDTQYF
V: TRBV7-2; D: .; J: TRBJ1-3; CDR3: CASSLIGVSSGNTIYF
V: TRBV19; D: TRBD1; J: TRBJ1-1; CDR3: CASSTLTGGTEAFF
V: TRBV5-1; D: .; J: TRBJ2-3; CDR3: CASSSEPTPGKSDTQYF
V: TRBV6-1; D: TRBD1; J: TRBJ1-5; CDR3: CASSDGTGWDQPQHF
V: TRBV11-2; D: TRBD1; J: TRBJ1-4; CDR3: CASSPTGANEKLFF
V: TRBV28; D: .; J: TRBJ2-7; CDR3: CASSGDVTYEQYF
V: TRBV6-1; D: TRBD1; J: TRBJ1-2; CDR3: CASSESQQGGNGYTF
V: TRBV12-3/TRBV12-4; D: .; J: TRBJ1-1; CDR3: CASSSSGTEAFF
V: TRBV10-3; D: .; J: TRBJ2-7; CDR3: CAISAGAREQYF
V: TRBV6-2/TRBV6-3; D: TRBD1; J: TRBJ1-1; CDR3: CASSPRQGMNTEAFF
V: TRBV7-2; D: TRBD1; J: TRBJ1-2; CDR3: CASSSMTGNLEGYTF
V: TRBV28; D: TRBD1; J: TRBJ1-2; CDR3: CASSSSDRGRGYGYTF
V: TRBV5-1; D: TRBD2; J: TRBJ2-3; CDR3: CASSFPLAEDTQYF
V: TRBV6-6; D: .; J: TRBJ1-2; CDR3: CASSPDPGYNYGYTF
V: TRBV28; D: .; J: TRBJ1-4; CDR3: CASYEGPTNEKLFF
V: TRBV30; D: .; J: TRBJ2-3; CDR3: CAWSVSGTDTQYF
V: TRBV2; D: TRBD1; J: TRBJ1-1; CDR3: CASKAQTGTAVMNTEAFF
V: TRBV4-2; D: .; J: TRBJ2-1; CDR3: CASSQDRGQGDEQFF
V: TRBV6-6; D: .; J: TRBJ2-5; CDR3: CASSRSRKAGGRETQYF
V: TRBV7-8; D: TRBD1; J: TRBJ2-5; CDR3: CAGQGISETQYF
V: TRBV18; D: .; J: TRBJ2-2; CDR3: CASSPRGAGLTTGELFF
V: TRBV10-3; D: TRBD2; J: TRBJ2-1; CDR3: CAISEGGTSGSDSYNEQFF
V: TRBV3-1/TRBV3-2; D: .; J: TRBJ1-1; CDR3: CASSQEVVQGSEAFF
V: TRBV7-9; D: TRBD1; J: TRBJ1-5; CDR3: CASSRGTGGAEPQHF
V: TRBV28; D: .; J: TRBJ1-4; CDR3: CASRGLNEKLFF
V: TRBV28; D: .; J: TRBJ2-7; CDR3: CASSPSTGEQYF
V: TRBV11-2; D: TRBD2; J: TRBJ2-5; CDR3: CASSPYGLAGGGETQYF
V: TRBV6-5; D: TRBD1; J: TRBJ1-4; CDR3: CASKINRGIVEKLFF
V: TRBV5-5; D: TRBD2; J: TRBJ2-3; CDR3: CASSSGTSGRVTDTQYF
V: TRBV7-9; D: .; J: TRBJ2-1; CDR3: CASSLTLGEQFF
V: TRBV5-1; D: TRBD1; J: TRBJ2-1; CDR3: CASSLGTGVYNEQFF
V: TRBV6-2/TRBV6-3; D: TRBD2; J: TRBJ2-1; CDR3: CASSYVERGYNEQFF
V: TRBV7-2; D: .; J: TRBJ1-4; CDR3: CASSFRYAGAEGGKLFF
V: TRBV28; D: .; J: TRBJ1-2; CDR3: CASSLWQDGYTF
V: TRBV5-4; D: TRBD1; J: TRBJ2-7; CDR3: CASSADRGREQYF
V: TRBV11-3; D: TRBD1; J: TRBJ2-1; CDR3: CASSLGTGVYNEQFF
V: TRBV6-5; D: .; J: TRBJ2-1; CDR3: CASSLDSRWDEQFF